These T cell receptor beta chains were read from a single sample in a study of radiation and T cells in renal cell carcinoma. Profiling relied on immunoSEQ multiplex PCR, and the TCRdb table lists in-frame clones only, not all of them. The repertoire holds about 170,000 clones, with about 88% as singletons. Sample: blood, taken from a patient whose treatment included radiotherapy and nephrectomy. These receptors were collected from a woman in her forties or fifties with renal cell carcinoma. The CDR3 runs from the conserved cysteine through the conserved F or W. D genes are given only for firm matches. Rows may omit the clone size; those that give it use once, few, many or a size class.

j_call d_call v_call clone_size cdr3_nt cdr3_aa
TRBJ1-2 - TRBV30 - TGTGCCTGGACAGACTTTAACTATGGCTACACCTTC CAWTDFNYGYTF
TRBJ2-1 TRBD2 TRBV7-2 - TGTGCCAGCAGCGTCACTAGCGGGGGGTCTTACAATGAGCAGTTCTTC CASSVTSGGSYNEQFF
TRBJ2-1 TRBD2 TRBV5-1 - TGCGCCAGCAGCTTGGGGGACTATCACGCCTACAATGAGCAGTTCTTC CASSLGDYHAYNEQFF
TRBJ1-4 - TRBV25-1 - TGTGCCAGCAGGGAGAGGTCGCTCGATGAAAAACTGTTTTTT CASRERSLDEKLFF
TRBJ1-2 - TRBV10-2 - TGCGCCAGCAGTGATCAGGGGCTGGGGGAAGGCTACACCTTC CASSDQGLGEGYTF
TRBJ2-1 TRBD1 TRBV5-1 once TGCGCCAGCAGCTTGACCGCGGGACAGGGCAACAATGAGCAGTTCTTC CASSLTAGQGNNEQFF
TRBJ2-1 - TRBV15 - TGTGCCACCAGCAGAGATCGGGGTGTCTACAATGAGCAGTTCTTC CATSRDRGVYNEQFF
TRBJ1-1 - TRBV7-9 - TGTGCCAGCAGCTTAGCTGCTTCAGCGTCAGCTTTCTTT CASSLAASASAFF
TRBJ2-5 - TRBV18 - TGTGCCAGCTCATCGCAAGTATTAACGGTCCAAGAGACCCAGTACTTC CASSSQVLTVQETQYF
TRBJ1-6 - TRBV4-2 - TGTGCCAGCAGTAAGTCGACAGCAGATTCACCCCTCCACTTT CASSKSTADSPLHF